Shown below are 32 T cell receptor beta chains from a single sample sequenced in a study of regulatory T cells in long-lasting Graves disease. Arm-PCR of CDR3 regions and iRepertoire HTBI primers were the basis on which TCR beta libraries were built. In TCRdb, the multiplex PCR reads were re-called with MiXCR into one record per CDR3 protein. The table records fewer than 400,000 distinct CDR3 sequences, under 25% of them present only once. Documented time point: persistent/refractory GD, antithyroid drugs over 5 years with positive TRAb. Scientists built the TCR library using RNA that was extracted from PBMCs. The sequencing here drew on peripheral blood mononuclear cells (PBMCs), taken when the disease was refractory, from a patient treated with antithyroid drugs. Every receptor here comes from a female donor with Graves disease.

The table lists this clonotype with many counts. This chain joins TRBV28 and TRBJ2-5; 8 bases are a match to TRBD2. CDR1 and CDR2 (germline): MDHEN, SYDVKM. The CDR3 spans 14 residues. With 4 bases clipped from V and 5 bases from J, the junction kept 6 bases outside the gene matches. This chain's CDR3 is CASSSGGATETQYF. In nucleotides, the CDR3 is TGTGCCAGCAGTTCGGGAGGGGCGACTGAGACCCAGTACTTC.

This clonotype was picked up many times. The chain uses TRBV7-9 and TRBJ1-1; D unresolved. Trimming shortened V by 2 bases and J by 0 bases, and 4 bases separated the two germline ends. Germline lookup yields CDR1 SEHNR and CDR2 FQNEAQ (reference sequence). This CDR3 is built from 13 residues. CDR3 nucleotides: TGTGCCAGCAGCTTACCCATGAACACTGAAGCTTTCTTT. This translates into CASSLPMNTEAFF.

This clonotype showed up many times. The chain carries TRBV20-1 and TRBJ2-7, with TRBD1 identical over 8 bases. CDR1 is DFQATT, CDR2 SNEGSKA, per germline (reference sequence). The junction had 9 bases not matched to a gene; V was cut back by 0 bases and J by 5 bases. This CDR3 has 15 amino acids. The CDR3 reads CSARDPDRGPHEQYF. The CDR3 DNA is TGCAGTGCTAGAGATCCCGACAGGGGACCCCACGAGCAGTACTTC.

Ten or more counts support this clonotype. The rearrangement links TRBV28 to TRBJ1-1; 7 bases are a match to TRBD1. CDR1 is MDHEN and CDR2 is SYDVKM in the germline V gene. The CDR3 contains 17 residues. V gave up 3 bases and J gave up 0 bases; unmatched junction bases: 10. For the CDR3, the DNA is TGTGCCAGCAGTTTTAGGTGGGACAGTAACATGAACACTGAAGCTTTCTTT. Translating gives CASSFRWDSNMNTEAFF.

As regards this clonotype: A much larger clone lies one base from this, so it may be a read error. The rearrangement links TRBV7-2 to TRBJ2-7, with 7 nucleotides matching TRBD2. The J segment lost 2 bases and the V segment lost 7 bases, leaving 11 bases of the junction unmatched. CDR1 and CDR2 from the germline V gene are SGHTA and FQGNSA. This CDR3 spans 15 amino acids. The CDR3 region is CASTLAVAIPYEQYF. As DNA, the CDR3 is TGTGCCAGCACCCTAGCGGTAGCGATACCCTACGAGCAGTACTTC.

V gene TRBV12-3 or TRBV12-4 combines with J gene TRBJ1-1; no definite D call. V was pared by 5 bases and J by 2 bases, with 15 bases between. There are 15 residues in the CDR3. The CDR3 sequence: CASSTIGWGNTEAFF. As DNA, the CDR3 is TGTGCCAGCAGTACGATAGGGTGGGGAAACACTGAAGCTTTCTTT.

This clonotype has a handful of counts. This chain joins TRBV9 and TRBJ2-5; 9 bases are shared with TRBD1. The V gene's germline CDR1 is SGDLS and CDR2 YYNGEE. After removal of 3 bases from V and 5 bases from J, the junction contained 8 bases not matched to a gene. The CDR3 contains 15 residues. CDR3 protein: CASSEGGQGYETQYF. CDR3 nucleotides: TGTGCCAGCAGCGAGGGGGGACAGGGATACGAGACCCAGTACTTC.

This clonotype was detected many times. V usage is TRBV7-9 and J usage is TRBJ2-7, with 7 bases identical to TRBD2. Unmatched junction bases numbered 7, after V lost 2 bases and J lost 3 bases. The CDR3 spans 15 residues. In germline, CDR1 is SEHNR, CDR2 FQNEAQ (reference sequence). The DNA of the CDR3 is TGTGCCAGCAGCTTAAATGGCGGGAGTCTCTACGAGCAGTACTTC. The encoded protein is CASSLNGGSLYEQYF.

This clonotype was observed at least ten times. The gene calls are TRBV15 and TRBJ1-1; D is unresolved. The CDR3 consists of 14 residues. Per germline, CDR1 LNHNV and CDR2 YYDKDF (reference sequence). Trimming removed 0 bases from V and 1 base from J, with 6 bases in between. In DNA form, the CDR3 reads TGTGCCACCAGCAGAGATAGGGAGAACACTGAAGCTTTCTTT. Encoded protein: CATSRDRENTEAFF.

The chain has TRBV11-1 and TRBJ2-2; 9 positions agree with TRBD2. J lost 5 bases, V lost 1 base, and 11 bases had no gene match. Germline V CDR1 and CDR2: SGHAT, FQDESV (reference sequence). This CDR3 region has 18 residues. In DNA form, the CDR3 reads TGTGCCAGCAGCTTAGGCGGGAGGGCCGAACTGCGAACCGGGGAGCTGTTTTTT. Translated, it gives CASSLGGRAELRTGELFF.

This clonotype was recorded many times. This rearrangement joins TRBV7-2 to TRBJ1-6; D ambiguous. Between the trimmed V and J ends, which lost 2 bases and 10 bases, there was a span of 9 bases. The CDR3 is 13 residues long. Looked up from germline, CDR1 is SGHTA and CDR2 is FQGNSA. The CDR3 is CASSLLRVSPLHF. CDR3 DNA: TGTGCCAGCAGCTTACTACGGGTCTCACCCCTCCACTTT.

The sample holds many counts of this clonotype. The chain joins TRBV12-3 or TRBV12-4 to TRBJ2-2; D might be TRBD2 (6 bases). The CDR3 is 15 residues long. V lost 7 bases and J 4 bases, leaving 16 bases between the germline ends. DNA for the CDR3: TGTGCCAGCACCTCGCTCCGGGGGTCCACCGGGGAGCTGTTTTTT. It is translated as CASTSLRGSTGELFF.

The chain joins TRBV24-1 to TRBJ2-2; tentatively, D is TRBD2 (5 bases). Germline loops: CDR1 KGHDR, CDR2 SFDVKD. The CDR3 covers 12 residues. V was shortened by 9 bases and J by 5 bases, with 9 bases between the two germline ends. In DNA, the CDR3 is TGTGCCACCGCCCCGGGAACCGGGGAGCTGTTTTTT. It encodes CATAPGTGELFF.

Note on this clonotype: It may be a read error: a sequence one base away is much more abundant. V gene TRBV2 combines with J gene TRBJ2-7, with D tentatively TRBD1 (6 bases). Germline CDR1 and CDR2: SNHLY and FYNNEI. Between the trimmed V and J ends, which lost 8 bases and 6 bases, there was a span of 11 bases. The CDR3 sequence is 11 residues long. This chain's CDR3 is CASSGEGEQYF. CDR3 bases: TGTGCCAGCTCAGGGGAAGGCGAGCAGTACTTC.

This clonotype was seen ten or more times. This chain connects TRBV27 to TRBJ2-7; 10 bases fit TRBD2. Per germline, CDR1 MNHEY and CDR2 SMNVEV (reference sequence). The CDR3 contains 14 residues. Germline trimming cut 8 bases from V and 3 bases from J; bases unmatched to any gene: 7. CDR3 residues: CASSEIAGGYEQYF. The DNA for the CDR3 is TGTGCCAGCTCGGAAATAGCGGGAGGCTACGAGCAGTACTTC.

This clonotype appeared many times. This chain uses TRBV12-3 or TRBV12-4 with TRBJ1-5, with a tentative D call TRBD1 (5 bases). Trimming took off 3 bases at V and 3 bases at J, with 18 bases between the two ends. This CDR3 is 17 amino acids long. The CDR3 bases are TGTGCCAGCAGTTTTCGGCAGGGTCCTACCAACAATCAGCCCCAGCATTTT. It is translated as CASSFRQGPTNNQPQHF.

The chain has TRBV6-1 and TRBJ1-4; tentatively, D is TRBD1 (6 bases). Germline-derived CDR1 and CDR2 are MNHNS and SASEGT. The CDR3 spans 12 residues. V lost 11 bases and J lost 3, with 10 bases in between. As DNA, the CDR3 is TGTGCCGTAGGGGGGGCTAATGAAAAACTGTTTTTT. As protein: CAVGGANEKLFF.

This clonotype appeared many times. The gene calls are TRBV11-1 and TRBJ2-7; 9 bases agree with TRBD1. The V segment lost 5 bases and the J segment 3 bases; nucleotides outside the gene matches: 8. The length of the CDR3 is 15 residues. Per germline, CDR1 SGHAT and CDR2 FQDESV (reference sequence). The CDR3 bases are TGTGCCAGCAGCCGAGCCGGGACAGGGTACTACGAGCAGTACTTC. Translating gives CASSRAGTGYYEQYF. The entire variable domain, with the rest obtained from reference TRBV11-1 and TRBJ2-7, is as follows: EAEVAQSPRYKITEKSQAVAFWCDPISGHATLYWYRQILGQGPELLVQFQDESVVDDSQLPKDRFSAERLKGVDSTLKIQPAELGDSAMYLCASSRAGTGYYEQYFGPGTRLTVT.

This chain links TRBV7-2 with TRBJ2-3; D not certain. Trimming took off 2 bases at V and 4 bases at J, with 4 bases between the two ends. Germline V gene data show CDR1 as SGHTA and CDR2 as FQGNSA. This CDR3 is built from 12 residues. CDR3 sequence reads: CASSLSSDTQYF. CDR3 in DNA: TGTGCCAGCAGCTTAAGCTCAGATACGCAGTATTTT. Full variable domain (rest looked up from reference TRBV7-2 and TRBJ2-3): GAGVSQSPSNKVTEKGKDVELRCDPISGHTALYWYRQSLGQGLEFLIYFQGNSAPDKSGLPSDRFSAERTGGSVSTLTIQRTQQEDSAVYLCASSLSSDTQYFGPGTRLTVL.

With respect to this clonotype: One end of the junction is discordant with germline, which a read error may explain. V is TRBV4-1 and J is TRBJ2-7; maybe TRBD2 (6 bases). The CDR3 contains 14 residues. From germline, CDR1 is MGHRA and CDR2 YSYEKL. The CDR3, as DNA: TGTGCCAGCAGCCAAGATATCGGGAGTTACGAGCAGTACTTC. Translating it yields CASSQDIGSYEQYF.

This clonotype was seen more than once but under ten times. The chain recombines TRBV7-8 with TRBJ2-5; TRBD2 matches at 15 bases. V gave up 4 bases and J gave up 4 bases; unmatched junction bases: 7. The CDR3 is 17 residues long. Germline assignment: CDR1 SGHVS and CDR2 FQNEAQ. CDR3 sequence (DNA): TGTGCCAGCAGCTCTCGGACTAGCGGGAGGGCCGGAGAGACCCAGTACTTC. Its protein product is CASSSRTSGRAGETQYF.

Only a few counts were recorded for this clonotype. This chain connects TRBV10-3 to TRBJ2-7; D may be TRBD1 or TRBD2 (5 bases each). Trimming pared 4 bases from V and 2 bases from J, leaving 6 bases between. The CDR3 has 12 residues. Germline V gene sequence: CDR1 ENHRY, CDR2 SYGVKD. This CDR3 reads CAISAGPYEQYF. DNA of the CDR3: TGTGCCATCAGTGCGGGACCCTACGAGCAGTACTTC.

This rearrangement joins TRBV4-2 to TRBJ1-4, with D perhaps TRBD1 (5 bases). The CDR3 consists of 16 residues. Germline values: CDR1 LGHNA, CDR2 YNFKEQ. V lost 0 bases and J 5 bases, leaving 13 bases between the germline ends. In DNA, the CDR3 is TGTGCCAGCAGCCAAGATTGGTTAGGGGAGAATGAAAAACTGTTTTTT. Protein sequence: CASSQDWLGENEKLFF.

This clonotype was observed many times. V is TRBV5-5 and J is TRBJ2-7; D is uncertain. The V end lost 4 bases, the J end lost 3 bases, and 11 bases lay between the germline ends. The germline gives CDR1 SGHKS, CDR2 YYEKEE (reference sequence). CDR3 length: 13 amino acids. CDR3 DNA: TGTGCCAGCAGCCCCGGCCCTAACTACGAGCAGTACTTC. The encoded protein is CASSPGPNYEQYF.

The chain uses TRBV3-1 and TRBJ1-1, with D perhaps matching TRBD1 (5 bases). V lost 3 bases, J lost 4 bases, and 9 bases lay in between. This CDR3 has 13 amino acids. CDR1 is LGHDT, CDR2 YNNKEL, per germline (reference sequence). CDR3 protein: CASSHPGVTEAFF. CDR3 bases: TGTGCCAGCAGCCACCCGGGGGTCACTGAAGCTTTCTTT.

The table lists this clonotype with many counts. V gene TRBV7-9 combines with J gene TRBJ2-7; no definite D call. Per germline, CDR1 SEHNR and CDR2 FQNEAQ (reference sequence). The CDR3 loop spans 14 amino acids. Between the trimmed V and J ends, which lost 2 bases and 0 bases, there was a span of 8 bases. The CDR3 nucleotides read TGTGCCAGCAGCTTACCTCCCAGCTCCTACGAGCAGTACTTC. It codes for CASSLPPSSYEQYF.

This clonotype was observed a handful of times. This chain joins TRBV7-9 and TRBJ1-1, with D possibly being TRBD1 (6 bases). The CDR3 is made up of 14 amino acids. With 4 bases removed from V and 0 bases from J, the gap between germline ends came to 9 bases. The germline V gene has CDR1 SEHNR and CDR2 FQNEAQ (reference sequence). DNA of the CDR3: TGTGCCAGCAGCTCAGGGGCCCTGAACACTGAAGCTTTCTTT. It encodes CASSSGALNTEAFF. The full variable domain, with the rest looked up from reference TRBV7-9 and TRBJ1-1, is DTGVSQNPRHKITKRGQNVTFRCDPISEHNRLYWYRQTLGQGPEFLTYFQNEAQLEKSRLLSDRFSAERPKGSFSTLEIQRTEQGDSAMYLCASSSGALNTEAFFGQGTRLTVV.

The chain has TRBV20-1 and TRBJ2-7; 9 positions agree with TRBD1. The CDR3 loop spans 15 amino acids. V lost 6 bases and J lost 6; bases outside the gene matches: 15. Germline V lookup: CDR1 DFQATT, CDR2 SNEGSKA (reference sequence). The CDR3 loop is CSANIAGTGISEQYF. CDR3 DNA: TGCAGTGCGAACATCGCCGGGACAGGGATTTCCGAGCAGTACTTC.

This clonotype was observed at least ten times. This chain uses TRBV7-6 with TRBJ2-7, with a weak D call TRBD1 (6 bases). The CDR3 is 15 residues long. V was cut by 5 bases and J by 4 bases, with 18 bases left in between. CDR1 and CDR2 (germline): SGHVS, FNYEAQ. CDR3 DNA: TGTGCCAGCAGCCAACAGGGCGGTCCTGCGTACGAGCAGTACTTC. It specifies CASSQQGGPAYEQYF.

This clonotype turned up a few times. This sequence joins TRBV20-1 and TRBJ1-1; a weak D match, TRBD1 (5 bases). Germline CDR1 is DFQATT and CDR2 is SNEGSKA (reference sequence). The CDR3 is 10 residues long. V dropped 3 bases and J dropped 11 bases, with 10 bases sitting between them. CDR3 bases: TGCAGTGCTAGTCGGGGACGGGCTTTCTTT. Protein: CSASRGRAFF.

This clonotype appeared many times. The chain couples TRBV28 to TRBJ2-5, with 9 bases that match TRBD1. This CDR3 spans 15 amino acids. J was trimmed by 5 bases and V by 4 bases; bases with no gene match: 8. CDR1 and CDR2 (germline): MDHEN, SYDVKM. The CDR3 region is CASSSTGTGLETQYF. The CDR3 DNA reads as TGTGCCAGCAGTTCAACCGGGACAGGGCTCGAGACCCAGTACTTC.

The chain joins TRBV27 to TRBJ2-7; maybe TRBD1 (6 bases). The length of the CDR3 is 15 residues. Germline CDR1 reads MNHEY; CDR2 reads SMNVEV (reference sequence). V was shortened by 5 bases and J by 7 bases, with 21 bases between the two germline ends. In DNA form, the CDR3 reads TGTGCCAGCAGTCCGTCAGTCGGACAGTTTGGTGAGCAGTACTTC. This translates into CASSPSVGQFGEQYF.